This T cell receptor (beta chain) comes out of a study of blood T cells in healthy people across ages. General study findings and limits: There were more naive CD4+ cells and higher diversity in long-lived donors than in aged donors. As age increased, TCR beta diversity per million T cells fell in a roughly linear fashion.

With a J-beta primer mix and a sample-barcoded 5' primer, a second PCR ran about 7 to 12 cycles. TCRdb reprocessed the 5' RACE reads via MiXCR and lists one record per CDR3 protein. The sample has about 290,000 distinct CDR3 sequences, roughly 26% seen once. To note about this clonotype: Its antigen remains unidentified.

The donors, all healthy, were Caucasians living in Russia, aged about 6 to 95. Every sample yielded at least 6.5 million isolated PBMCs. Trimming took off 3 bases at V and 5 bases at J, with 8 bases between the two ends. This CDR3 has 12 amino acids. Germline V CDR1 and CDR2: SGHNT, YYREEE (reference sequence). Sequenced: blood. The rearrangement joins TRBV5-4 to TRBJ2-5, with D uncertain. This sequence was found in a woman in her sixties or seventies in good health. Here the CDR3 DNA reads TGTGCCAGCAGCTACCGATTTGAGACCCAGTACTTC. It codes for CASSYRFETQYF. Supplemented by reference TRBV5-4 and TRBJ2-5, the full variable domain reads ETGVTQSPTHLIKTRGQQVTLRCSSQSGHNTVSWYQQALGQGPQFIFQYYREEENGRGNFPPRFSGLQFPNYSSELNVNALELDDSALYLCASSYRFETQYFGPGTRLLVL.